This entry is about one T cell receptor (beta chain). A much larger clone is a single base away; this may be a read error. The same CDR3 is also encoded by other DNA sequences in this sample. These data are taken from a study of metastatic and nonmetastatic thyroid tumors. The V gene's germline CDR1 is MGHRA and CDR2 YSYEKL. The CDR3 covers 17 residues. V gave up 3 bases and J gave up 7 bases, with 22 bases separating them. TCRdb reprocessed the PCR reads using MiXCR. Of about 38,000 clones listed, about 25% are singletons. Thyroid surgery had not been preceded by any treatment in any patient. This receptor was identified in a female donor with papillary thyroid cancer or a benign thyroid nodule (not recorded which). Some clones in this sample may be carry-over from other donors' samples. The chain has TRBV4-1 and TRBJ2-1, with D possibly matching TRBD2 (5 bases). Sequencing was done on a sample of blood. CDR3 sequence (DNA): TGCGCCAGCAGCCACCCCCCCGGTGGGGAGTGGGTGAATGAGCAGTTCTTC. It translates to CASSHPPGGEWVNEQFF.